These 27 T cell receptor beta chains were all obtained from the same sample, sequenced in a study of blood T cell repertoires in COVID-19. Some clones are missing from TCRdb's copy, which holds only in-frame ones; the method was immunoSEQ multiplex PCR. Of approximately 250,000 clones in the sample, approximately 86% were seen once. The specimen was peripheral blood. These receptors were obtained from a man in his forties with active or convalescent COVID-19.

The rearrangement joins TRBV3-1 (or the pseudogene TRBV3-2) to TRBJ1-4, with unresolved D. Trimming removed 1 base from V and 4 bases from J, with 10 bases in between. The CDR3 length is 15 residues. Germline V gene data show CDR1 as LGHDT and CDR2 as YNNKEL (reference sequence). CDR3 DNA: TGTGCCAGCAGCCAAGTCTATAAGAGTAATGAAAAACTGTTTTTT. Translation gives CASSQVYKSNEKLFF.

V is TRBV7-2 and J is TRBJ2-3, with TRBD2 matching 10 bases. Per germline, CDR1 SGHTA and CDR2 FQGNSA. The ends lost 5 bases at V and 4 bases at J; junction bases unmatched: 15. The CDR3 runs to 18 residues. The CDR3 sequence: CASSLLGLSGRAADTQYF. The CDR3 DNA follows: TGTGCCAGCAGCCTACTTGGGTTAAGCGGGAGGGCGGCAGATACGCAGTATTTT.

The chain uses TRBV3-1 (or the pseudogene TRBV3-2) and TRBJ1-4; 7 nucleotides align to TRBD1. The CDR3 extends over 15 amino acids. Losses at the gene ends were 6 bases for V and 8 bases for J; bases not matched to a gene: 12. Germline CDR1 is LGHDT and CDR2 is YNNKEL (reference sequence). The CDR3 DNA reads TGTGCCAGCAGTCGACAGGGCAGGCTTCCCGAAAAACTGTTTTTT. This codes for CASSRQGRLPEKLFF.

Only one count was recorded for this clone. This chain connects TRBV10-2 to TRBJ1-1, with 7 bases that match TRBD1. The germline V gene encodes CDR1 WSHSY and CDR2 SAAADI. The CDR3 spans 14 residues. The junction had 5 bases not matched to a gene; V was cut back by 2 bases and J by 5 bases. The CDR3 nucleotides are TGCGCCAGCAGTGAGAGGACAGGAAGGACTGAAGCTTTCTTT. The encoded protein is CASSERTGRTEAFF.

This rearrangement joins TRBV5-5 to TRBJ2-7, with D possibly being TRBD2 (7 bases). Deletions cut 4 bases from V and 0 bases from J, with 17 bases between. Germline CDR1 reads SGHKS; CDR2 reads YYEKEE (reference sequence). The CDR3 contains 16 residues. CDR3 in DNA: TGTGCCAGCAGCCTGGTAGAGGGGGGGACCTCCTACGAGCAGTACTTC. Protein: CASSLVEGGTSYEQYF.

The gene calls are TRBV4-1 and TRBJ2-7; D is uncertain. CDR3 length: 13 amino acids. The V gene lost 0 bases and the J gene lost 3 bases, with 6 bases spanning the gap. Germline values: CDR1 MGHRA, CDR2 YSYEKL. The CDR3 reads CASSQESYYEQYF. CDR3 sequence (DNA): TGCGCCAGCAGCCAAGAGAGCTACTACGAGCAGTACTTC.

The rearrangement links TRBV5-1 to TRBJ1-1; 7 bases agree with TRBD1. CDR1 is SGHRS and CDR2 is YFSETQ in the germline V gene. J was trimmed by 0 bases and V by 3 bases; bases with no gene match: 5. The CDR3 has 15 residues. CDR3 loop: CASSWTGQMNTEAFF. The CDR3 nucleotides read TGCGCCAGCAGCTGGACGGGACAGATGAACACTGAAGCTTTCTTT.

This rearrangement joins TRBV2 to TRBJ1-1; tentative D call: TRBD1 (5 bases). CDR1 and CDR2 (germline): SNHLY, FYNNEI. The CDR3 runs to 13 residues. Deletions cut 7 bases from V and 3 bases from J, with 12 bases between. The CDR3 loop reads CASMRDGYTEAFF. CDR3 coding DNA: TGTGCCAGCATGCGGGACGGATACACTGAAGCTTTCTTT.

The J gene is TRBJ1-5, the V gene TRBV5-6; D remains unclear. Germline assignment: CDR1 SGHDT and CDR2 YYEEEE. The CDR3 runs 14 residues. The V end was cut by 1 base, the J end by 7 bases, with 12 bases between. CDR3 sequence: CASSLRGYRQPQHF. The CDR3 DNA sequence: TGTGCCAGCAGCTTGAGAGGGTATCGGCAGCCCCAGCATTTT.

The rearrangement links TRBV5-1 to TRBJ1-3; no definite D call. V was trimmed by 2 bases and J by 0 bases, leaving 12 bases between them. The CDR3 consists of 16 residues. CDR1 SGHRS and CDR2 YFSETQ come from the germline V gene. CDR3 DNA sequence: TGCGCCAGCAGCTTCGCAGGCCCCAACTCTGGAAACACCATATATTTT. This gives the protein CASSFAGPNSGNTIYF.

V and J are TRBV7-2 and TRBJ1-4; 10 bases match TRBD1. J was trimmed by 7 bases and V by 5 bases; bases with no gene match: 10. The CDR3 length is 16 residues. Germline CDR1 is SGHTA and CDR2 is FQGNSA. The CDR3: CASSNTPGDRGEKLFF. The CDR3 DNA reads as TGTGCCAGCAGCAATACCCCAGGGGACAGGGGTGAAAAACTGTTTTTT.

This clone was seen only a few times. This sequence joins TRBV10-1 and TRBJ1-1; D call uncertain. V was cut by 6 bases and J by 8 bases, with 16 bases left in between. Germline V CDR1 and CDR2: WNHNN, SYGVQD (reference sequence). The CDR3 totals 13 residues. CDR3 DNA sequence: TGCGCCAGCAGGCGGAGACTTTTGCACGAAGCTTTCTTT. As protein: CASRRRLLHEAFF.

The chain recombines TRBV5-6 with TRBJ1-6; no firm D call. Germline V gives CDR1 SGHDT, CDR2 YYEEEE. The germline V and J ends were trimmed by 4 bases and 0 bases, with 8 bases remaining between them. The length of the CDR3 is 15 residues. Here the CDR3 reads CASSHRSSYNSPLHF. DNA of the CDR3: TGTGCCAGCAGCCACCGTAGCTCCTATAATTCACCCCTCCACTTT.

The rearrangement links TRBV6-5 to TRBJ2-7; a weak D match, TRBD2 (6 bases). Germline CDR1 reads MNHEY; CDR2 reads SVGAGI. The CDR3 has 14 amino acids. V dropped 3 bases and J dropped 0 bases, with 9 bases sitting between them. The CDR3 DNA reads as TGTGCCAGCAGTTATGGGCGGGACTCCTACGAGCAGTACTTC. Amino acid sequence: CASSYGRDSYEQYF.

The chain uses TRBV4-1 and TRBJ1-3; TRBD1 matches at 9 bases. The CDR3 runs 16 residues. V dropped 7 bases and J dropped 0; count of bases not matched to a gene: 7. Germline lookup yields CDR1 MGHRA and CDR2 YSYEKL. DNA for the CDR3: TGCGCCAGCAAAGGGGGACAGGGTCGCTCTGGAAACACCATATATTTT. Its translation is CASKGGQGRSGNTIYF.

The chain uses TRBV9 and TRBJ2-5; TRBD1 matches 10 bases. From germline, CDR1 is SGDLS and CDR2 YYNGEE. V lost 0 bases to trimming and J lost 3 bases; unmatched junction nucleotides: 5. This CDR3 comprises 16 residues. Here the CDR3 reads CASSVEGTGDEETQYF. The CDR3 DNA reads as TGTGCCAGCAGCGTAGAAGGGACAGGGGATGAAGAGACCCAGTACTTC. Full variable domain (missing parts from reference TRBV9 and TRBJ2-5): DSGVTQTPKHLITATGQRVTLRCSPRSGDLSVYWYQQSLDQGLQFLIQYYNGEERAKGNILERFSAQQFPDLHSELNLSSLELGDSALYFCASSVEGTGDEETQYFGPGTRLLVL.

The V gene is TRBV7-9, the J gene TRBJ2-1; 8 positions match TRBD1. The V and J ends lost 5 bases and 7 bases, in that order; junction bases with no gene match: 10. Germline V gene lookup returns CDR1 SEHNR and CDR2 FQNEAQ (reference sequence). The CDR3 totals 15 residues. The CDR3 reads CASSQGQAPSNEQFF. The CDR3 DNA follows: TGTGCCAGCAGCCAGGGACAGGCGCCGTCGAATGAGCAGTTCTTC.

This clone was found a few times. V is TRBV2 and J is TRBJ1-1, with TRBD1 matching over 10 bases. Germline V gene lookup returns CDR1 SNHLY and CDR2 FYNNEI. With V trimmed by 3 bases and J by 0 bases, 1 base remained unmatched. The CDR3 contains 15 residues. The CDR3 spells CASSEGQGLNTEAFF. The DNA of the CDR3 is TGTGCCAGCAGTGAGGGACAGGGGTTGAACACTGAAGCTTTCTTT.

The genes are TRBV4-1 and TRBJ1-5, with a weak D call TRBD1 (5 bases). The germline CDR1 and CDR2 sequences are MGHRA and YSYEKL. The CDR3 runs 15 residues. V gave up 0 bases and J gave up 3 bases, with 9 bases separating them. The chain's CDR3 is CASSQDPTVNQPQHF. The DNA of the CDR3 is TGCGCCAGCAGCCAAGATCCGACAGTCAATCAGCCCCAGCATTTT.

The CDR3 sequence is CAIRGATGNTGELFF. The CDR3 nucleotides read TGTGCCATCAGAGGGGCCACCGGGAACACCGGGGAGCTGTTTTTT. V gene TRBV10-3 combines with J gene TRBJ2-2; a weak D match, TRBD1 (5 bases). V lost 6 bases and J lost 1, with 12 bases in between. Germline V gene lookup returns CDR1 ENHRY and CDR2 SYGVKD. The CDR3 has 15 residues.

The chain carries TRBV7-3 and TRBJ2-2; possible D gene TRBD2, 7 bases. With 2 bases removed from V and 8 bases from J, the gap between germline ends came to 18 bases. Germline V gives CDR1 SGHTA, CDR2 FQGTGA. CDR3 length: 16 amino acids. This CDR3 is CASSLGRGGASGELFF. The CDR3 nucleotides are TGTGCCAGCAGCTTAGGTCGCGGGGGCGCGTCGGGGGAGCTGTTTTTT.

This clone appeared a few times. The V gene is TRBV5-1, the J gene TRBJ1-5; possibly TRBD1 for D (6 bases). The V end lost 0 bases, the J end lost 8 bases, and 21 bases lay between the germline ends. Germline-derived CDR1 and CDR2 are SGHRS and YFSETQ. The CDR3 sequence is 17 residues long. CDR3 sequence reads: CASSLGLRGTESEPQHF. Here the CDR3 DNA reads TGCGCCAGCAGCTTGGGCCTGAGGGGGACGGAGAGTGAGCCCCAGCATTTT.

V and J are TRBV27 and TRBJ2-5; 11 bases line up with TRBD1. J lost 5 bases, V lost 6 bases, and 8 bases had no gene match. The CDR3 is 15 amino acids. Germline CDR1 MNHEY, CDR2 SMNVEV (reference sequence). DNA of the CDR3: TGTGCCAGCAGCGGGACAGGGGGGTTTGGGGAGACCCAGTACTTC. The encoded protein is CASSGTGGFGETQYF.

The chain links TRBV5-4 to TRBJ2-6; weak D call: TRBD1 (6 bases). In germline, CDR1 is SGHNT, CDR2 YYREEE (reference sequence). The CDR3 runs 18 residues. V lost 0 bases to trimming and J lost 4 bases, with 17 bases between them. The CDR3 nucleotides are TGTGCCAGCAGCTTGGATACAGGGTCCTTTTCCGGGGCCAACGTCCTGACTTTC. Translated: CASSLDTGSFSGANVLTF.

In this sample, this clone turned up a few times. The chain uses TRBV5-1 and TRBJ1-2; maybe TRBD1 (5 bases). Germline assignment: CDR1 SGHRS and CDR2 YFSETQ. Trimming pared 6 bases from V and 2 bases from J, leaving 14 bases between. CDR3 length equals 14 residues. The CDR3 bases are TGCGCCAGCAACGTCGCGGGGGGAAACTATGGCTACACCTTC. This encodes CASNVAGGNYGYTF. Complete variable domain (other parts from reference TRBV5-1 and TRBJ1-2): KAGVTQTPRYLIKTRGQQVTLSCSPISGHRSVSWYQQTPGQGLQFLFEYFSETQRNKGNFPGRFSGRQFSNSRSEMNVSTLELGDSALYLCASNVAGGNYGYTFGSGTRLTVV.

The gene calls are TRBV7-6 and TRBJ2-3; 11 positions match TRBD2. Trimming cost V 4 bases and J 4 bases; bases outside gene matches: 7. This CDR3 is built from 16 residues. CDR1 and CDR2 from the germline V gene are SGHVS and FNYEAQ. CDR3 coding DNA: TGTGCCAGCAGCTCCTCGTTAGCGGGGGGGCCAGATACGCAGTATTTT. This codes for CASSSSLAGGPDTQYF.

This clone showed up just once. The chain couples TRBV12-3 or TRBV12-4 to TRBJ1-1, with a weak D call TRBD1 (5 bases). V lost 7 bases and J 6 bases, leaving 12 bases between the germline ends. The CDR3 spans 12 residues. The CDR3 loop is CASTLSRAEAFF. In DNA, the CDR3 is TGTGCCAGCACCCTGTCCAGGGCTGAAGCTTTCTTT.